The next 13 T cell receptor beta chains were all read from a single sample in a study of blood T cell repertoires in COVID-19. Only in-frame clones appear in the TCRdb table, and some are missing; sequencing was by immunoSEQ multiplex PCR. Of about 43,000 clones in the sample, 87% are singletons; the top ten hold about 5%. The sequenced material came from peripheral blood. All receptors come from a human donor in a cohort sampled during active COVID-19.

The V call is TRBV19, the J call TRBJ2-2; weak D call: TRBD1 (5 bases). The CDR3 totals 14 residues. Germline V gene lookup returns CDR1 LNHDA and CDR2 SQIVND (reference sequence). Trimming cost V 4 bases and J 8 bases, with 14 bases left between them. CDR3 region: CASSTSRARGELFF. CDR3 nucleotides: TGTGCCAGTAGTACCTCCAGGGCGCGTGGGGAGCTGTTTTTT.

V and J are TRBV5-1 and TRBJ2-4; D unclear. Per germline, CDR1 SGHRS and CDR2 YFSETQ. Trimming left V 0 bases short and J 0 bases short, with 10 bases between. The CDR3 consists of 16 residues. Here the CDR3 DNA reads TGCGCCAGCAGCTTGGGAGACCGACTAGCCAAAAACATTCAGTACTTC. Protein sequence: CASSLGDRLAKNIQYF.

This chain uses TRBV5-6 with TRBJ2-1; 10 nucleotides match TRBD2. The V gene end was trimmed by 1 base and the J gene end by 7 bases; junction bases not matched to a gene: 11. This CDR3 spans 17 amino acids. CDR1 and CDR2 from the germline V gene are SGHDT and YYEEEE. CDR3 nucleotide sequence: TGTGCCAGCAGCTTGAAAAGCGGGAGGGTGTTGGGGAATGAGCAGTTCTTC. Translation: CASSLKSGRVLGNEQFF.

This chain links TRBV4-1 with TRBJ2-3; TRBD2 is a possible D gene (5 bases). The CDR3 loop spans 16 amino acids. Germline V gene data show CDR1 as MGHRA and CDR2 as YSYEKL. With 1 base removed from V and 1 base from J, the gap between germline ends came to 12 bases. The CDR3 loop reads CASSQGLGSGTDTQYF. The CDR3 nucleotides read TGCGCCAGCAGCCAAGGTTTAGGGAGTGGCACAGATACGCAGTATTTT.

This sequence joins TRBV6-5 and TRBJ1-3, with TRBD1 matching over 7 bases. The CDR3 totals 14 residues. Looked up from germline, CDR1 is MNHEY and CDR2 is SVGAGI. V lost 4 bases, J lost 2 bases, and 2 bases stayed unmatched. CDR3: CASSLGGAGNTIYF. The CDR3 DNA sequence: TGTGCCAGCAGTTTAGGGGGCGCTGGAAACACCATATATTTT.

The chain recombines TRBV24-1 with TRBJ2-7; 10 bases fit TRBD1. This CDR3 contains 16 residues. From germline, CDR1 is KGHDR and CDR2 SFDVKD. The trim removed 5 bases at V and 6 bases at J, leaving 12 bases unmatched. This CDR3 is CATSAGTGAPSVEQYF. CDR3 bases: TGTGCCACCAGTGCCGGGACAGGGGCACCCTCCGTCGAGCAGTACTTC.

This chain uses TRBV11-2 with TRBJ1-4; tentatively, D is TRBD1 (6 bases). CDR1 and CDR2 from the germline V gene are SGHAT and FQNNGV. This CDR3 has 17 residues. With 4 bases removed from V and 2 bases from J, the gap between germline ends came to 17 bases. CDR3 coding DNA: TGTGCCAGCAGCTCTTACCTACAGGGCCGGACTAATGAAAAACTGTTTTTT. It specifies CASSSYLQGRTNEKLFF.

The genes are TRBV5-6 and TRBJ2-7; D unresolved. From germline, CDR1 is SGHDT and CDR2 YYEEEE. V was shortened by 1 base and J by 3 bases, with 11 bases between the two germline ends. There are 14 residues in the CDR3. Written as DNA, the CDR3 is TGTGCCAGCAGCTTGATAGCAGTGAACTACGAGCAGTACTTC. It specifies CASSLIAVNYEQYF.

CDR3: CASSQGLAGVSTDTQYF. CDR3 bases: TGTGCCAGCAGCCAGGGACTAGCGGGAGTCAGCACAGATACGCAGTATTTT. The J gene is TRBJ2-3, the V gene TRBV7-9; 14 bases are shared with TRBD2. The V segment lost 5 bases and the J segment 0 bases; nucleotides outside the gene matches: 4. This CDR3 region has 17 residues. Germline CDR1 SEHNR, CDR2 FQNEAQ (reference sequence). Together with reference TRBV7-9 and TRBJ2-3, the CDR3 gives the full variable domain: DTGVSQNPRHKITKRGQNVTFRCDPISEHNRLYWYRQTLGQGPEFLTYFQNEAQLEKSRLLSDRFSAERPKGSFSTLEIQRTEQGDSAMYLCASSQGLAGVSTDTQYFGPGTRLTVL.

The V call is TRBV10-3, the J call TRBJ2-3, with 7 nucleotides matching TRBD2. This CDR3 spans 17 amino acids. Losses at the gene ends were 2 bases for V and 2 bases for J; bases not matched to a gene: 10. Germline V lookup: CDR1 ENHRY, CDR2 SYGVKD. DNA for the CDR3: TGTGCCATCAGTGAGCCCCAGGTGGGAGGGCCCACAGATACGCAGTATTTT. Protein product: CAISEPQVGGPTDTQYF.

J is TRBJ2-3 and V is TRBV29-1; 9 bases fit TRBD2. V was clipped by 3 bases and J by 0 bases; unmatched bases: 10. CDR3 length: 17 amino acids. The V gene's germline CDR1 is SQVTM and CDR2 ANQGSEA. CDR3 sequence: CSVERSSGTLSTDTQYF. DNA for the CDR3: TGCAGCGTTGAGAGGTCTAGCGGGACCCTAAGCACAGATACGCAGTATTTT.

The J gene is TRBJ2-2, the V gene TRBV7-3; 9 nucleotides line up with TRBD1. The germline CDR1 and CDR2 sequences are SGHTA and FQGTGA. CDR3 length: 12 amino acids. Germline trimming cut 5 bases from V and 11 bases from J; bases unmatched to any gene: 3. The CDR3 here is CASSKDRGELFF. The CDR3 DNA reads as TGTGCCAGCAGCAAGGACAGGGGAGAGCTGTTTTTT.

The CDR3 region is CASSLGTGTGNTIYF. The CDR3 DNA sequence: TGTGCCAGCAGTTTGGGGACAGGTACTGGAAACACCATATATTTT. The J gene is TRBJ1-3, the V gene TRBV27; 8 bases align to TRBD1. The CDR3 is made up of 15 amino acids. With V trimmed by 3 bases and J by 2 bases, 3 bases remained unmatched. CDR1 is MNHEY and CDR2 is SMNVEV in the germline V gene (reference sequence).